This entry concerns a single T cell receptor (beta chain). Its antigen is currently not known. Per-base qualities were not stored, and no clone one base away is much larger. These data are taken from a study of cytomegalovirus exposure and HLA in healthy donors (TCRdb year 2017). For context, the study as a whole: In an earlier analysis of 450 to 750 of the donors, 276 Gb of sequence data and 117 million unique TCR beta sequences from about 179 million T cells were reported. Besides the first cohort of 550 to 750 subjects, a separate validation cohort made up of roughly 130 different subjects was used. A later genetic analysis took genome-wide SNP genotypes for about 65% of the 666 donors and used that subset as a discovery cohort. Among some 400 genotyped donors of the cohort, an average of about 240,000 unique TCR beta nucleotide sequences was sequenced per donor, of which about 18% were non-productive. Approximately 330 gigabases of sequencing data and 75 million to 85 million unique TCR sequences made up an early release that covered about 640 HLA-typed donors. Using immunosequencing, the study profiled T cell repertoires from 640 or so subjects and related those repertoires to cytomegalovirus serostatus. Among the approximately 420 genotyped donors, approximately 77% belonged to the genetic ancestry cluster associated with self-reported Caucasian donors. The later analysis used no new phenotypic data to find candidate immune exposures, relying instead on TCR beta sequences and their occurrence across donors. A later analysis re-analyzed previously published TCR beta repertoires from 666 donors and added high-resolution HLA genotyping to study TCR occurrence patterns. An earlier analysis of 450 to 750 of the donors used high-throughput TCR beta sequencing to judge whether each TCR beta V gene segment behaved as functional or pseudogenic. Donor age, sex, ethnicity and CMV serostatus were compiled alongside the repertoire data. Roughly 5 DR-DQ haplotypes were handled as single units for association and clustering, since linkage in the cohort was strong. All discovery cohort repertoires had been generated using a single sequencing platform. HLA typing covered class I and class II loci at four-digit resolution. The study aimed to test whether signatures of past pathogen exposure could be identified by cataloging public T cell receptors. The study combined high-throughput TCR immunosequencing, statistical association of individual TCRs with disease status, and machine learning to predict cytomegalovirus infection status. Typing coverage varied by locus: 629-630 donors for A, B, C, DRB1 and DQB1; approximately 560 for DQA1; about 590 for DPA1; under 490 for DPB1.

General conclusions and limits of the study: In a later analysis, TCR association rates were found to vary across HLA loci, with the most associated TCRs seen for DRB1 alleles and the fewest for HLA-C alleles. When HLA alleles, especially DR and DQ, strongly co-occurred, attributing TCR associations to individual alleles was difficult. Because counts were too low, roughly 17 rarely observed V segments, including chromosome 9 orphons, were left out of the earlier analysis of over 550 of the donors. A later analysis reported that several top co-occurrence clusters appeared linked to parvovirus B19, influenza, CMV and Epstein-Barr virus. The only immune exposure information available for the cohort was CMV serostatus. In vitro tests confirmed that three of the cytomegalovirus-associated TCR beta chains recognize cytomegalovirus antigens. According to a later genetic analysis, donors in an Asian-associated ancestry cluster had fewer N-insertions in productive TCRs than the roughly 660-donor mean. An association between a missense DCLRE1C variant and V-gene and J-gene trimming of TCR beta chains was found in a later genetic analysis and replicated in an independent cohort. Most CMV-associated TCR beta chains appeared to be HLA-restricted in a later analysis, and the HLA associations seemed to be driven largely by CMV exposure. A group of highly shared sequence variants was considered likely to be a technical artifact of the sequencing pipeline. This cohort had only TCR beta chains sequenced, and the lack of alpha or paired-chain data limited which features could be detected. The classifier was reported to diagnose cytomegalovirus status with high specificity and sensitivity in both the original and validation cohorts. Because HLA typing was missing for some donors at each locus, association tests included only the typed subset. A later analysis found that HLA-associated TCR beta chains were more clonally expanded and had lower generation probabilities than equally common non-associated chains. The authors suggested that the approach could potentially be generalized to other disease states and immunological phenotypes. Across donors, most TCR sequences were observed very rarely, whereas some public TCRs were present in many individuals. Because the 87-base-pair reads could not distinguish some IMGT-functional V segments, including TRBV6-2 and TRBV6-3, those segments were excluded. In a later analysis, over 15,000 TCR beta sequences were associated with specific HLA alleles at a false discovery rate of 0.05. An earlier analysis of approximately 500 of the donors showed that most TCR beta V segments appeared in productive rearrangements either about 90% or about 30% of the time, which broadly matched IMGT annotations. Presence/absence analyses assumed roughly uniform sequencing depth across donors, an assumption that may not hold. A total of some 180 TCR beta chains were listed by the study as associated with cytomegalovirus. A further reported finding was that TCR beta sequences accurately predicted the HLA-A and HLA-B alleles for most subjects in the first cohort. Linkage disequilibrium might explain the correlated functional status among segregating V segments, but an unknown experimental factor could not be ruled out.

V gives up 2 bases and J gives up 7 bases, and the segment between their germline ends measures 9 bases. The germline V gene (reference sequence) yields GTSNPN for CDR1 and SVGIG for CDR2. Including the terminal cysteine and phenylalanine, the CDR3 comprises 12 residues. Only the CDR3 DNA stays, 36 bases, in frame from base 1. Library preparation employed the immunoSEQ multiplex PCR assay. For the multiplex PCR, a mixture combining 60 forward primers for TCR Vbeta segments and 13 reverse primers for TCR Jbeta segments was used. The CDR3 region of rearranged TCR beta genes was amplified from genomic DNA with a multiplex PCR assay. Amplified TCR beta libraries were sequenced as 87-base-pair reads on the Illumina HiSeq System. Per the authors' processing: In a later analysis, some 80 million unique TCR beta chains were counted across the 650 to 750 repertoires, and approximately 9.9 million of these chains were shared by at least two donors. Raw reads were error-corrected and collapsed into unique sequences by a nearest-neighbor algorithm in which closely related sequences were merged to remove PCR and sequencing errors. CDR3 sequences were aligned to IMGT reference sequences to assign V, D and J gene segments. For a sequence to be retained, at least a six-nucleotide match to both a V gene segment and a J gene segment was required. Rearrangements were classified as productive when the CDR3 lacked stop codons and remained in frame with V and J, and all other rearrangements were classified as non-productive. Following IMGT convention, CDR3 was defined as the stretch from the second conserved V-encoded cysteine to the conserved J-encoded phenylalanine. In an earlier analysis of roughly 580 of the donors, sequences lacking an unambiguous match to a single V gene segment were excluded. In an earlier analysis of approximately 560 of the donors, a V segment was called functional when productive rearrangements were above 56.7%, and segregating when the standard deviation between donors exceeded 5%. A statistical classification framework was built to diagnose cytomegalovirus status from the catalog of TCR beta chain sequences. In a later analysis, TCR nucleotide sequences were compared against IMGT/GENE-DB human TR gene sequences so that V and J genes could be assigned. In a later analysis, CDR3 sequences and most-parsimonious VDJ recombination scenarios were assigned using the TCRdist pipeline. In a later analysis, every TCR beta chain was defined by the combination of its CDR3 amino acid sequence and its V-gene family, and reads without a unique V-gene family were dropped. As a way to deal with suspected cross-contamination and a sequencing artifact, a later analysis dropped roughly 600 nucleotide sequences that were highly shared and had low generation probability. In a later analysis, a clonal expansion index for each public chain was calculated from normalized within-repertoire ranks of inferred template counts. A later analysis computed generation probabilities with a VDJ recombination model fitted to out-of-frame rearrangements, and checked the results against IGoR. Hypergeometric tests were used in a later analysis to score TCR-TCR, TCR-HLA and TCR-CMV co-occurrence, with a repertoire-size bias correction applied to the TCR pairs. A later analysis estimated false discovery rates by permuting HLA or CMV assignments 20 times. In a later analysis, co-occurring TCRs were grouped with DBSCAN, and TCRdist sequence similarity was added when clustering was performed within HLA-allele-positive subsets. For co-occurrence clustering, repertoires with fewer than 30,000 or more than 120,000 public chains were excluded, along with about five repertoires with anomalous nucleotide sharing. TCRdb re-hosts the immuneACCESS table, in-frame sequences only. Its copies lack some clones; in the studies checked, an unresolved V gene accounts for under half of them, and the cause for the rest is not known. Clone size and V and J calls were adopted from that table, with D and trimming inferred from the DNA. Recorded for this sample are about 130,000 clones; 60% to 85% of them occurred a single time. The biggest ten clones account for 1.5% of the sample.

In total, just over 650 healthy bone marrow donors made up the cohort. Cohort members were all nominally healthy when sampled, although unrecorded immune exposures were likely present. The donor tested CMV seronegative, placing the donor among the 350 or so seronegative members of the cohort. Every donor gave a peripheral blood sample, and the peripheral blood mononuclear cells from that sample were used for TCR beta sequencing. Genomic DNA extraction from the blood cell samples was performed with the Qiagen DNeasy Blood Extraction Kit. The receptor chain draws on TRBV30 and TRBJ1-3, and TRBD1 may be the D gene, going by 5 matching bases. The sequencing input was PBMCs. The TCR sequence derives from a woman aged 18-29 years in good health and CMV-seronegative. In nucleotides, the sequence is TGTGCCTGGAGTCGGGGGTTCAACACCATATATTTT. Its translation reads: CAWSRGFNTIYF.